A single sample gave rise to the 3 T cell receptor beta chains below, sequenced in a study of blood T cell repertoires in COVID-19. Sequencing used immunoSEQ multiplex PCR; TCRdb keeps in-frame clones, though not all of them. The sample has about 240,000 clones, 83% seen once; the top ten hold about 3.9%. Sample: PBMCs or T cells enriched from blood (not recorded which). The origin of the receptors is a woman aged 40 to 50 who had been exposed to COVID-19.

CDR3 DNA: TGCGCCAGCAGCCAGAACACCGGGGAGCTGTTTTTT. Translating gives CASSQNTGELFF. This rearrangement joins TRBV5-1 to TRBJ2-2; D not certain. Germline V gene lookup returns CDR1 SGHRS and CDR2 YFSETQ. This CDR3 contains 12 residues. Trimming cost V 4 bases and J 1 base, with 2 bases left between them.

The V call is TRBV27, the J call TRBJ1-3, with TRBD1 matching 7 bases. The CDR3 spans 18 residues. The trim removed 1 base at V and 0 bases at J, leaving 9 bases unmatched. Germline CDR1 reads MNHEY; CDR2 reads SMNVEV (reference sequence). CDR3 bases: TGTGCCAGCAGTTTATTTCCCCAGGGGGGAGGCTCTGGAAACACCATATATTTT. Translated: CASSLFPQGGGSGNTIYF.

This clone turned up a few times. The CDR3 here is CASSDDRNYGYTF. DNA for the CDR3: TGTGCCAGCAGCGACGACAGGAACTATGGCTACACCTTC. The chain is built from TRBV5-6 and TRBJ1-2; tentative D call: TRBD1 (6 bases). Germline V gene lookup returns CDR1 SGHDT and CDR2 YYEEEE. CDR3 length: 13 amino acids. V shed 4 bases and J shed 2 bases, with 9 bases lying between them.